Each of the 21 T cell receptor beta chains below was sequenced from the same sample in a study of blood T cell repertoires in COVID-19. Assay used: immunoSEQ multiplex PCR; TCRdb lists only in-frame clones, some missing. The table has roughly 190,000 clones, 70% to 90% seen once; the top ten hold 20% to 25%. Sequenced input: PBMCs or T cells enriched from blood (not recorded which). These receptors were collected from a woman between 40 and 50 years old in a cohort exposed to, infected with or recovered from COVID-19 (not recorded which).

A note on this clone: The same CDR3 can be traced to other DNA sequences in this sample. The V gene is TRBV29-1, the J gene TRBJ1-2; 7 positions agree with TRBD1. In germline, CDR1 is SQVTM, CDR2 ANQGSEA. V dropped 7 bases and J dropped 3; count of bases not matched to a gene: 8. The CDR3 loop spans 13 amino acids. The CDR3 coding sequence is TGCAGCGCCCTCGACAGGGCCGACTATGGCTACACCTTC. Encoded protein: CSALDRADYGYTF. Full variable domain (remainder filled in from reference TRBV29-1 and TRBJ1-2): SAVISQKPSRDICQRGTSLTIQCQVDSQVTMMFWYRQQPGQSLTLIATANQGSEATYESGFVIDKFPISRPNLTFSTLTVSNMSPEDSSIYLCSALDRADYGYTFGSGTRLTVV.

The rearrangement links TRBV13 to TRBJ2-7; D possibly corresponds to TRBD2 (6 bases). CDR1 is PRHDT, CDR2 FYEKMQ, per germline (reference sequence). The CDR3 is made up of 14 amino acids. Deletions cut 5 bases from V and 1 base from J, with 12 bases between. CDR3 loop: CASSPDGGSYEQYF. The CDR3 bases are TGTGCCAGCAGCCCCGACGGGGGTTCCTACGAGCAGTACTTC.

V is TRBV27 and J is TRBJ2-1; 12 nucleotides line up with TRBD2. The CDR3 totals 18 residues. J lost 8 bases, V lost 2 bases, and 13 bases had no gene match. Germline CDR1 reads MNHEY; CDR2 reads SMNVEV (reference sequence). CDR3 DNA sequence: TGTGCCAGCAGTTTAAGGCTAGCGGGAGGGCCAAGGATGGATGAGCAGTTCTTC. It is translated as CASSLRLAGGPRMDEQFF.

This rearrangement joins TRBV7-2 to TRBJ2-3, with 12 bases that match TRBD2. The V and J ends lost 4 bases and 3 bases, in that order; junction bases with no gene match: 5. The CDR3 is 16 residues long. Germline-derived CDR1 and CDR2 are SGHTA and FQGNSA. CDR3 loop: CASSSLGLAGTDTQYF. For the CDR3, the DNA is TGTGCCAGCAGCTCCCTGGGACTAGCGGGTACAGATACGCAGTATTTT.

This clone qualifies as medium-sized. V is TRBV29-1 and J is TRBJ2-1; D is perhaps TRBD1 (5 bases). This CDR3 is built from 12 residues. Germline lookup yields CDR1 SQVTM and CDR2 ANQGSEA. Trimming shortened V by 4 bases and J by 6 bases, and 10 bases separated the two germline ends. The CDR3 sequence is CSVAGLGNEQFF. The CDR3 nucleotides are TGCAGCGTTGCAGGGTTGGGCAATGAGCAGTTCTTC.

The chain employs TRBV14 and TRBJ1-1, with D maybe TRBD1 (5 bases). The V gene lost 5 bases and the J gene lost 4 bases, with 17 bases spanning the gap. The V gene's germline CDR1 is SGHDN and CDR2 FVKESK. The CDR3 runs to 15 residues. CDR3 sequence (DNA): TGTGCCAGCAGCTCGTTCAGGGTAGTCGGCACTGAAGCTTTCTTT. Translated: CASSSFRVVGTEAFF.

The chain has TRBV9 and TRBJ2-1; D is unresolved. The germline CDR1 and CDR2 sequences are SGDLS and YYNGEE. The CDR3 consists of 12 residues. V dropped 0 bases and J dropped 11 bases, with 9 bases sitting between them. The chain's CDR3 is CASSVGRSKQFF. The CDR3 nucleotides are TGTGCCAGCAGCGTAGGAAGGAGCAAGCAGTTCTTC.

This chain links TRBV7-2 with TRBJ2-7; weak D call: TRBD1 (6 bases). CDR1 SGHTA and CDR2 FQGNSA come from the germline V gene. V dropped 5 bases and J dropped 2 bases, with 13 bases sitting between them. This CDR3 has 14 residues. This CDR3 reads CASSIQGFAYEQYF. DNA for the CDR3: TGTGCCAGCAGCATACAGGGTTTTGCCTACGAGCAGTACTTC.

The chain's CDR3 is CASSSDRYSSPLHF. As DNA, the CDR3 is TGTGCCAGCAGCTCCGACAGGTACAGTTCACCCCTCCACTTT. The chain has TRBV28 and TRBJ1-6, with a weak D call TRBD1 (6 bases). The V and J ends lost 6 bases and 9 bases respectively, with 15 bases between them. Germline V gene sequence: CDR1 MDHEN, CDR2 SYDVKM. This CDR3 is 14 amino acids long.

V usage is TRBV10-3 and J usage is TRBJ2-1, with TRBD2 matching 7 bases. The V gene's germline CDR1 is ENHRY and CDR2 SYGVKD. Trimming at V came to 7 bases and at J to 7 bases, leaving 4 bases not matched to a gene. The CDR3 is 12 amino acids. CDR3 sequence: CAIMVGGNEQFF. CDR3 nucleotides: TGTGCCATCATGGTGGGGGGGAATGAGCAGTTCTTC.

This chain connects TRBV19 to TRBJ1-1; 7 nucleotides align to TRBD1. CDR3 size: 14 residues. V gave up 4 bases and J gave up 4 bases; unmatched junction bases: 6. The germline V gene encodes CDR1 LNHDA and CDR2 SQIVND (reference sequence). DNA of the CDR3: TGTGCCAGTAGTACCAGGGGGTCTAGCACTGAAGCTTTCTTT. Protein product: CASSTRGSSTEAFF.

This clone was counted only a few times. J is TRBJ1-2 and V is TRBV5-1; no reliable D call. Germline V gene data show CDR1 as SGHRS and CDR2 as YFSETQ. V lost 0 bases and J 4 bases, leaving 13 bases between the germline ends. The CDR3 loop spans 15 amino acids. CDR3 nucleotides: TGCGCCAGCAGCTTGGTGGCGGATTCGGGCTATGGCTACACCTTC. This encodes CASSLVADSGYGYTF.

This clone was seen a few times. The chain carries TRBV7-2 and TRBJ1-5; 10 positions agree with TRBD1. Germline trimming cut 6 bases from V and 5 bases from J; bases unmatched to any gene: 4. Germline V gene sequence: CDR1 SGHTA, CDR2 FQGNSA. This CDR3 has 14 residues. The CDR3 DNA is TGTGCCAGCAGTCGGGACAGGGGTGATCAGCCCCAGCATTTT. Translation gives CASSRDRGDQPQHF.

V is TRBV7-2 and J is TRBJ1-2, with D unresolved. The germline V and J ends were trimmed by 2 bases and 9 bases, with 16 bases remaining between them. The CDR3 loop spans 14 amino acids. In germline, CDR1 is SGHTA, CDR2 FQGNSA. The CDR3 DNA reads as TGTGCCAGCAGCTTATCGGACTATTTATCTAGCTACACCTTC. Protein sequence: CASSLSDYLSSYTF.

The rearrangement uses TRBV11-2 and TRBJ2-1, with 8 bases aligning to TRBD1. This CDR3 region has 15 residues. J gave up 7 bases and V 3 bases, and 8 bases lay outside the gene matches. The V gene's germline CDR1 is SGHAT and CDR2 FQNNGV. CDR3 residues: CASSFDRGGLNEQFF. CDR3 coding DNA: TGTGCCAGCAGCTTTGACAGGGGAGGTTTGAATGAGCAGTTCTTC.

The gene calls are TRBV9 and TRBJ1-2; D gene unclear. Germline CDR1 is SGDLS and CDR2 is YYNGEE. The CDR3 loop spans 14 amino acids. Trimming left V 0 bases short and J 1 base short, with 7 bases between. CDR3 protein: CASSVGGFNYGYTF. The CDR3, as DNA: TGTGCCAGCAGCGTAGGAGGGTTTAACTATGGCTACACCTTC. Drawing the rest from reference TRBV9 and TRBJ1-2, the complete variable domain is DSGVTQTPKHLITATGQRVTLRCSPRSGDLSVYWYQQSLDQGLQFLIQYYNGEERAKGNILERFSAQQFPDLHSELNLSSLELGDSALYFCASSVGGFNYGYTFGSGTRLTVV.

The chain employs TRBV19 and TRBJ2-7; D gene unclear. The CDR3 has 11 residues. Germline assignment: CDR1 LNHDA and CDR2 SQIVND (reference sequence). V was trimmed by 1 base and J by 6 bases, leaving 4 bases between them. The chain's CDR3 is CASSIAGEQYF. The DNA of the CDR3 is TGTGCCAGTAGTATAGCAGGCGAGCAGTACTTC.

This sequence joins TRBV14 and TRBJ2-5, with TRBD2 matching over 7 bases. The germline V gene has CDR1 SGHDN and CDR2 FVKESK. The CDR3 consists of 15 residues. Germline trimming cut 2 bases from V and 5 bases from J; bases unmatched to any gene: 8. The CDR3 DNA reads as TGTGCCAGCAGCCAATCACGGGGGGTTGTTGAGACCCAGTACTTC. Encoded protein: CASSQSRGVVETQYF.

The chain uses TRBV7-6 and TRBJ2-5; TRBD1 matches 10 bases. The CDR3 is made up of 15 amino acids. The V gene's germline CDR1 is SGHVS and CDR2 FNYEAQ. The junction had 7 bases not matched to a gene; V was cut back by 5 bases and J by 4 bases. The CDR3 nucleotides read TGTGCCAGCAGCCACTGGGACAGGGGCAGAGAGACCCAGTACTTC. It translates to CASSHWDRGRETQYF.

The chain employs TRBV6-5 and TRBJ1-2, with D maybe TRBD1 (6 bases). Germline CDR1 and CDR2: MNHEY and SVGAGI. Trimming removed 6 bases from V and 2 bases from J, with 10 bases in between. There are 13 residues in the CDR3. The CDR3, as DNA: TGTGCCAGCAGCCTAGACAGGAACTATGGCTACACCTTC. This encodes CASSLDRNYGYTF.

V and J are TRBV19 and TRBJ1-5; no reliable D call. Trimming pared 5 bases from V and 6 bases from J, leaving 11 bases between. The CDR3 length is 13 residues. CDR1 and CDR2 from the germline V gene are LNHDA and SQIVND (reference sequence). CDR3 sequence reads: CASSLTTVQPQHF. CDR3 bases: TGTGCCAGTAGTCTGACTACTGTTCAGCCCCAGCATTTT.